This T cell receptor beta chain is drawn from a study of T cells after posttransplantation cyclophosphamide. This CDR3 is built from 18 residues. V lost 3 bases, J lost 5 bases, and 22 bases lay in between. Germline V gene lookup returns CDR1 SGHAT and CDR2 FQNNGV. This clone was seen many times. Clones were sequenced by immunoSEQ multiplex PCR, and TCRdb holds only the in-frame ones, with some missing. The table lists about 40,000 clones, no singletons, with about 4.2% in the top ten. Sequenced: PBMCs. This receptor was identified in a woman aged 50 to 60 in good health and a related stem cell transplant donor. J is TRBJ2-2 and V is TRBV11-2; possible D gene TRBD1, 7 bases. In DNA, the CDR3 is TGTGCCAGCAGCTTTTCTCCCCCCGACAGGGCGGGGACCGGGGAGCTGTTTTTT. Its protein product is CASSFSPPDRAGTGELFF.